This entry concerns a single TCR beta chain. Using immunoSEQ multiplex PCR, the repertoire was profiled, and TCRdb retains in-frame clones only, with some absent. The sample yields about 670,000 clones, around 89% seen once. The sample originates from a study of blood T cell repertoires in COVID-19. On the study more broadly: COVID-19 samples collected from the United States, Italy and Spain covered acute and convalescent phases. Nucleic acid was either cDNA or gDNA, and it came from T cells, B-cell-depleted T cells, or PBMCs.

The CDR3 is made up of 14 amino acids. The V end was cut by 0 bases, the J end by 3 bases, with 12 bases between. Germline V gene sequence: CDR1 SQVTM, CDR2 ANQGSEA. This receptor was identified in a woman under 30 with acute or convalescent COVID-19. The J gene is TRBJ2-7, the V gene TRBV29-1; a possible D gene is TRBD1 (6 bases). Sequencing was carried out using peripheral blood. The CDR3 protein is CSVEDYGRGYEQYF. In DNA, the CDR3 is TGCAGCGTTGAAGATTACGGCAGGGGCTACGAGCAGTACTTC.